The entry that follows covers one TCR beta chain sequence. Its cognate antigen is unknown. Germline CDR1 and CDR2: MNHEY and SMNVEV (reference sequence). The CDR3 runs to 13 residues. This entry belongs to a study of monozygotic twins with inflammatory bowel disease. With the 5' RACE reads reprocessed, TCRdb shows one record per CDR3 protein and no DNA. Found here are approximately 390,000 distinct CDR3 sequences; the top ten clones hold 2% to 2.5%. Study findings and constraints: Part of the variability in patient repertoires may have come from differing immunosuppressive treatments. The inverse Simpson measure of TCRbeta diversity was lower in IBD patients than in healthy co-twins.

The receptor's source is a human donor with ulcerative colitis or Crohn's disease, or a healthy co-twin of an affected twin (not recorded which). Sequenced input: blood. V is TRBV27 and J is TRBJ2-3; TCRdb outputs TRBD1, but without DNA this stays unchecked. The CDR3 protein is CASSLTRGYTQYF.